One sample yielded the 4 T cell receptor beta chains listed below, sequenced in a study of PD-1 blockade in classical Hodgkin lymphoma. The repertoire was sequenced with immunoSEQ multiplex PCR; TCRdb's copy has only in-frame clones and lacks some. The sample records some 96,000 clones, about 92% being singletons. Time point here: cycle 4 day 1 (C4D1), after six to seven weeks of nivolumab. Every single patient, without exception, relapsed after autologous stem cell transplantation, and brentuximab vedotin exposure varied. Sequencing was performed on peripheral blood mononuclear cells (PBMCs), taken before the fourth cycle of nivolumab. The receptor set was obtained from a human donor with classical Hodgkin lymphoma.

This clone has just one count. The V call is TRBV30, the J call TRBJ1-4; the match to TRBD1 covers 7 bases. This CDR3 spans 14 amino acids. V gave up 3 bases and J gave up 3 bases; unmatched junction bases: 4. The germline gives CDR1 GTSNPN, CDR2 SVGIG (reference sequence). Here the CDR3 reads CAWSQDRANEKLFF. CDR3 coding DNA: TGTGCCTGGAGCCAAGACAGGGCTAATGAAAAACTGTTTTTT.

The chain uses TRBV7-9 and TRBJ2-7, with D hard to call. The V gene's germline CDR1 is SEHNR and CDR2 FQNEAQ (reference sequence). V gave up 4 bases and J gave up 3 bases, with 4 bases separating them. This CDR3 has 11 amino acids. The CDR3 DNA reads TGTGCCAGCAGCTCTCACTACGAGCAGTACTTC. Its protein product is CASSSHYEQYF.

J is TRBJ1-2 and V is TRBV6-5; D uncertain. The CDR3 extends over 15 amino acids. Per germline, CDR1 MNHEY and CDR2 SVGAGI. The V end lost 0 bases, the J end lost 7 bases, and 15 bases lay between the germline ends. CDR3 coding DNA: TGTGCCAGCAGTTACTCGACCGGTTCCGGGCGTGGCTACACCTTC. It specifies CASSYSTGSGRGYTF.

This clone was observed once. This chain links TRBV27 with TRBJ2-7, with 7 bases identical to TRBD2. Germline V gives CDR1 MNHEY, CDR2 SMNVEV (reference sequence). The J segment lost 2 bases and the V segment lost 6 bases, leaving 16 bases of the junction unmatched. CDR3 size: 17 residues. Here the CDR3 DNA reads TGTGCCAGCAGCCCGGATACTCGACCCGGGAGGCCCTACGAGCAGTACTTC. Translating it yields CASSPDTRPGRPYEQYF.